In this sample, the clone carrying this T cell receptor beta chain turned up many times. Its antigen remains unidentified. This specimen belongs to a study of neurological immune-mediated disorders. Study-wide points: TCR-beta repertoires seemed private in all groups, with no expanded CDR3 amino acid sequences shared. One related-CDR3 cluster, found by phylogenetic grouping, held repertoires of 18 of 34 multiple sclerosis patients and is a possible signature.

The V end was cut by 5 bases, the J end by 8 bases, with 21 bases between. The CDR3 is 14 residues long. From germline, CDR1 is DFQATT and CDR2 SNEGSKA (reference sequence). The method for making cDNA was 5'RACE, and it used 10-nucleotide random UMIs. TCRdb reprocessed the 5' RACE reads with MiXCR, giving one entry per CDR3 protein. The profile covers more than 50,000 distinct CDR3 sequences, with roughly 3.5% appearing a single time and over 2% taken by the ten largest. The chain uses TRBV20-1 and TRBJ1-2, with D unresolved. The specimen sequenced was PBMCs. This sequence originates from a woman in her 50s with multiple sclerosis. In DNA, the CDR3 is TGCAGTGCTCCTCGAAGGGCGGGGATCGACGGCTACACCTTC. This gives the protein CSAPRRAGIDGYTF.